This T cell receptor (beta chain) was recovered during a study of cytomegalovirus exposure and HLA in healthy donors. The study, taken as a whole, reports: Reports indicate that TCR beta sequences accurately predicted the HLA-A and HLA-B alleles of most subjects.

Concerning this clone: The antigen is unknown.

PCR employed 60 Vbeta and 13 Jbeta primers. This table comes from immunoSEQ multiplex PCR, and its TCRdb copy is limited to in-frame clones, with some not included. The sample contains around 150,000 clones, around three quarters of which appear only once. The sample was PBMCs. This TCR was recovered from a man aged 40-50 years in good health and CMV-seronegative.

Here the CDR3 DNA reads TGTGCCATCAGTGAGTCGTCGGGTGGAGGCTACAATGAGCAGTTCTTC. This encodes CAISESSGGGYNEQFF. The V and J genes are TRBV10-3 and TRBJ2-1, with TRBD2 as a possible D gene (5 bases). This CDR3 is built from 16 residues. V was trimmed by 0 bases and J by 3 bases, leaving 12 bases between them. Germline values: CDR1 ENHRY, CDR2 SYGVKD.